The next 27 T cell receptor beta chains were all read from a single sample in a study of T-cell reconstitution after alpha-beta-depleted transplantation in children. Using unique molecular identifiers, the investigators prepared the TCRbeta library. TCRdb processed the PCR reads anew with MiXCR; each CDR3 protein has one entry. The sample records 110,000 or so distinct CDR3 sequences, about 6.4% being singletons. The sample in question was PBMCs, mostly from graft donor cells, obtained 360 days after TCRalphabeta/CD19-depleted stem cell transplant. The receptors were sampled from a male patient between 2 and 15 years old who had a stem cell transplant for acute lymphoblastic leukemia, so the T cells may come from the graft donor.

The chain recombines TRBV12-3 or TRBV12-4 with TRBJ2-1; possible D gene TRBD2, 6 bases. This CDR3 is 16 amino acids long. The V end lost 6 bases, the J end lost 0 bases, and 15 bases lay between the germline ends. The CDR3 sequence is CASRLGGPSSYNEQFF. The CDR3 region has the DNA TGTGCCAGCAGGCTCGGGGGTCCTAGCTCCTACAATGAGCAGTTCTTC.

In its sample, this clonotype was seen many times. CDR3 DNA sequence: TGCGCCAGCAGCTTGGAGAGGGGCACAGATACGCAGTATTTT. It specifies CASSLERGTDTQYF. This sequence joins TRBV5-1 and TRBJ2-3; tentatively, D is TRBD2 (5 bases). Trimming took 0 bases from V and 1 from J, leaving 6 bases between them. Looked up from germline, CDR1 is SGHRS and CDR2 is YFSETQ. The CDR3 contains 14 residues.

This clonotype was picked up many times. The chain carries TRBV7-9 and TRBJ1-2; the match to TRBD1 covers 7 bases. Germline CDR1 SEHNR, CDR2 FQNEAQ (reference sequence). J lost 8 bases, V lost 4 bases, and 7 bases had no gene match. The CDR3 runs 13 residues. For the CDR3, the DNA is TGTGCCAGCAGCTCTCCGACAGGGAGAGGCTACACCTTC. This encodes CASSSPTGRGYTF.

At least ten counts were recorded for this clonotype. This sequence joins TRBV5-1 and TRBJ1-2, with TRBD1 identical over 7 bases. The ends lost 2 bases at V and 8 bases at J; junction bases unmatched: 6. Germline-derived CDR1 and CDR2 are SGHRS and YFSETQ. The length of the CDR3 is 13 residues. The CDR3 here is CASSFSTGNGYTF. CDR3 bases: TGCGCCAGCAGCTTCTCGACAGGGAACGGCTACACCTTC.

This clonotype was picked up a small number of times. The CDR3 DNA reads TGTGCCAGCAGCTTAGATTCGGCTAGCGGGGGGGTTCGACAAGAGACCCAGTACTTC. This translates into CASSLDSASGGVRQETQYF. The rearrangement links TRBV11-2 to TRBJ2-5, with 12 bases fitting TRBD2. The CDR3 is 19 residues long. CDR1 is SGHAT and CDR2 is FQNNGV in the germline V gene. Germline trimming cut 0 bases from V and 2 bases from J; bases unmatched to any gene: 10.

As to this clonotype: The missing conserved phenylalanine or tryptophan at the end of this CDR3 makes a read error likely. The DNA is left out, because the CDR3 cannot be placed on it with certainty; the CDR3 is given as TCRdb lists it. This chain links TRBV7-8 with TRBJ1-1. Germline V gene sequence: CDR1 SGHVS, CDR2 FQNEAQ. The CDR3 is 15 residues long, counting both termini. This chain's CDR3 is CASSLAHRGGGRTSL.

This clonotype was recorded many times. The CDR3 spells CASSQGLAPADTQYF. In nucleotides, the CDR3 is TGCGCCAGCAGCCAGGGACTAGCCCCAGCAGATACGCAGTATTTT. V is TRBV4-3 and J is TRBJ2-3; 9 bases fit TRBD2. This CDR3 comprises 15 residues. Germline V gene data show CDR1 as LGHNA and CDR2 as YSLEER. V lost 3 bases, J lost 4 bases, and 5 bases stayed unmatched.

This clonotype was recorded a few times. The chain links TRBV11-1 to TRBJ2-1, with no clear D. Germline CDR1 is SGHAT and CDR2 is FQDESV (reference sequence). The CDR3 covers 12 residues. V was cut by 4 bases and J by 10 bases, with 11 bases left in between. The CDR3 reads CASSSFMNEQFF. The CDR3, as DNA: TGTGCCAGCAGCTCCTTTATGAACGAGCAGTTCTTC.

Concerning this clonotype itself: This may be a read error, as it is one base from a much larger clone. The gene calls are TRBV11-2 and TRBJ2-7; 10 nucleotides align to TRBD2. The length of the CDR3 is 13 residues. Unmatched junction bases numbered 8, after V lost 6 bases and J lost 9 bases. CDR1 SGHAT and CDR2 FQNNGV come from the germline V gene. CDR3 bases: TGTGCCAGCAGGCTAGCGGGAGTGAACGGGCAGTACTTC. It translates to CASRLAGVNGQYF.

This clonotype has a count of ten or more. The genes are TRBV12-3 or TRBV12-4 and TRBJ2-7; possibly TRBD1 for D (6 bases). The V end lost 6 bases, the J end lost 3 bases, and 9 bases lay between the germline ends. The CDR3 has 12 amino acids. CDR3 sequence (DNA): TGTGCCAGCAGAAAACAGGGCTACGAGCAGTACTTC. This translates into CASRKQGYEQYF.

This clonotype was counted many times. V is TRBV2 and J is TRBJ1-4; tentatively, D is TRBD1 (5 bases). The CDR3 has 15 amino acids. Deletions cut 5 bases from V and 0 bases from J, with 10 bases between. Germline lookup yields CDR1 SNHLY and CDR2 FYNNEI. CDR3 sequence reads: CASSSDSSTNEKLFF. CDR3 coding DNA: TGTGCCAGCAGTTCTGACAGTTCAACTAATGAAAAACTGTTTTTT.

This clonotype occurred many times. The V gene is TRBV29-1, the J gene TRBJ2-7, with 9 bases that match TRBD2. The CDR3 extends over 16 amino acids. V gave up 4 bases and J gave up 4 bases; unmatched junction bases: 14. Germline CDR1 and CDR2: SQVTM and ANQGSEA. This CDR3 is CSVGGGPSGNSYEQYF. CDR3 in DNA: TGCAGCGTTGGAGGAGGGCCTAGCGGGAATTCTTACGAGCAGTACTTC.

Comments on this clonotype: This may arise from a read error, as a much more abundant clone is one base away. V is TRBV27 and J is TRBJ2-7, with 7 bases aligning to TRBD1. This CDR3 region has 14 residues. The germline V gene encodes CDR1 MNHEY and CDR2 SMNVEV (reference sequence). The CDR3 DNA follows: TGTGCCTGCAGTTTAATGGGACAGTCCTACGAGCAGTACTTC. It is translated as CACSLMGQSYEQYF.

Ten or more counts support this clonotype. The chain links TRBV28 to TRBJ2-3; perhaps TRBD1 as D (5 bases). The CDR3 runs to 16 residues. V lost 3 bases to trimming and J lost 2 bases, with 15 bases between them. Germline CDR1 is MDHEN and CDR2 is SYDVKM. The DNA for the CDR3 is TGTGCCAGCAGTTTGCCTGGGGCATTACCCACAGATACGCAGTATTTT. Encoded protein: CASSLPGALPTDTQYF.

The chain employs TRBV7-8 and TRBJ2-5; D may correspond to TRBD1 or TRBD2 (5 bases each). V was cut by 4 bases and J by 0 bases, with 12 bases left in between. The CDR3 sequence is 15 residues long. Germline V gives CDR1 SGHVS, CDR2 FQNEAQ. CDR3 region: CASSWGPPDQETQYF. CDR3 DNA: TGTGCCAGCAGCTGGGGACCGCCGGACCAAGAGACCCAGTACTTC.

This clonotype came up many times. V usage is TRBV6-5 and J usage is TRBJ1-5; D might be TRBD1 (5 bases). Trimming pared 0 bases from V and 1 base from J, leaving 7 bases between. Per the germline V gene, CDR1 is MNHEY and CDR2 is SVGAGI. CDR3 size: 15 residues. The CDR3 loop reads CASSYSAGSNQPQHF. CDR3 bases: TGTGCCAGCAGTTACTCGGCAGGGAGCAATCAGCCCCAGCATTTT.

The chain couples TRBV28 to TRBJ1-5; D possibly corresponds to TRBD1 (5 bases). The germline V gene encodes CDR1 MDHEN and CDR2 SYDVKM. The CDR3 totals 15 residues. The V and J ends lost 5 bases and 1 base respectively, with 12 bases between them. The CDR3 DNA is TGTGCCAGCAGTGACCTGGGACCGAGCAATCAGCCCCAGCATTTT. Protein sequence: CASSDLGPSNQPQHF.

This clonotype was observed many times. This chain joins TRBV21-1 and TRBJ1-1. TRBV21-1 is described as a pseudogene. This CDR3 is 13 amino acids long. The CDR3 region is CASSIKHNTEAFF. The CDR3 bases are TGTGCCAGCAGCATAAAACATAACACTGAAGCTTTCTTT.

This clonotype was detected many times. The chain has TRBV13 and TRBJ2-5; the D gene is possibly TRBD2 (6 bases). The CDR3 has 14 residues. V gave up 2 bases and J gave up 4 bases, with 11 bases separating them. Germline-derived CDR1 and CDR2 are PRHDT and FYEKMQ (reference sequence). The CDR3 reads CASSLRDSGETQYF. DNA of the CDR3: TGTGCCAGCAGCTTACGGGATAGCGGAGAGACCCAGTACTTC.

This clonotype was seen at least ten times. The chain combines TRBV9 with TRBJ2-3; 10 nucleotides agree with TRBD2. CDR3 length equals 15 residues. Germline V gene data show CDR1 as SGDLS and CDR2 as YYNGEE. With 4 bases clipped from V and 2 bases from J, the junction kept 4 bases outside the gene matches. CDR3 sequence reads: CASSTTSGSTDTQYF. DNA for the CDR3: TGTGCCAGCAGCACGACTAGCGGGTCCACAGATACGCAGTATTTT.

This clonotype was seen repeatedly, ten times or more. DNA for the CDR3: TGTGCCAGCAGTTTAACAGTATCGAACACTGAAGCTTTCTTT. Amino acids: CASSLTVSNTEAFF. The chain has TRBV12-3 or TRBV12-4 and TRBJ1-1; no clear D gene. The CDR3 covers 14 residues. V lost 2 bases to trimming and J lost 1 base, with 8 bases between them.

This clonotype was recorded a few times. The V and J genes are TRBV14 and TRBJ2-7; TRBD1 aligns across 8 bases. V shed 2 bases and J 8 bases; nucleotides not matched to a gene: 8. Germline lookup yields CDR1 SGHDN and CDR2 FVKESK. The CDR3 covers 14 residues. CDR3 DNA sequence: TGTGCCAGCAGCCAAAGCAGGGGGCGCCGCCAGCAGTACTTC. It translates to CASSQSRGRRQQYF.

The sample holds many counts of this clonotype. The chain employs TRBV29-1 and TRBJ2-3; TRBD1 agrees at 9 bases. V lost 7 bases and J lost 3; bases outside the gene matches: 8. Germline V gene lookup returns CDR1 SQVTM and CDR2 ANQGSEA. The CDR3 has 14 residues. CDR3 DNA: TGCAGCGGTATACAGGGGGCGAGAACAGATACGCAGTATTTT. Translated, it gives CSGIQGARTDTQYF.

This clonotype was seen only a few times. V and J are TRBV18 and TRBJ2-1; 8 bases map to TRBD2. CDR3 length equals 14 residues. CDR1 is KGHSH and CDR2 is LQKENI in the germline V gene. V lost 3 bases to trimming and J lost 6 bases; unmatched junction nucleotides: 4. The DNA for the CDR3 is TGTGCCAGCTCACCCCCCGGACTAGCCAATGAGCAGTTCTTC. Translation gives CASSPPGLANEQFF.

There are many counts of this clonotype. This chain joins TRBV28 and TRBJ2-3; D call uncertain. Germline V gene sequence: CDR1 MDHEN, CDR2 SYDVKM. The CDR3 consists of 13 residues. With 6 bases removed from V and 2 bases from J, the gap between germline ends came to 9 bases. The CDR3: CASSPDLTDTQYF. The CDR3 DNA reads TGTGCCAGCAGCCCCGACCTCACAGATACGCAGTATTTT.

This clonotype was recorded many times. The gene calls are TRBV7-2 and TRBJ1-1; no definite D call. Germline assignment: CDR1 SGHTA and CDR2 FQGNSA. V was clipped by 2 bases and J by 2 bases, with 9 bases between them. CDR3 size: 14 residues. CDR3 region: CASSLFPANTEAFF. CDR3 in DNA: TGTGCCAGCAGCTTATTCCCGGCTAACACTGAAGCTTTCTTT.

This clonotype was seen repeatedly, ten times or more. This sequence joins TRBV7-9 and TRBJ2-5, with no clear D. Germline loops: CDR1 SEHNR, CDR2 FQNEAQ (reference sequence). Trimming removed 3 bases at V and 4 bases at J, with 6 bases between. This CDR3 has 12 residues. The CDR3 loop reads CASSFVVETQYF. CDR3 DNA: TGTGCCAGCAGCTTTGTAGTAGAGACCCAGTACTTC. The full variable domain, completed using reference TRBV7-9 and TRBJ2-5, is DTGVSQNPRHKITKRGQNVTFRCDPISEHNRLYWYRQTLGQGPEFLTYFQNEAQLEKSRLLSDRFSAERPKGSFSTLEIQRTEQGDSAMYLCASSFVVETQYFGPGTRLLVL.